These 17 T cell receptor beta chains came from one sample sequenced in a study of blood T cells in healthy people across ages. A sample-barcoded 5' primer and a J-beta primer mix were used in a second PCR of roughly 7 to 11 cycles. From the 5' RACE reads, TCRdb called clonotypes with MiXCR, one entry per CDR3 protein. The sample has over 1,500,000 distinct CDR3 sequences; around half are singletons. The sample taken for sequencing was blood. The receptors originated from a middle-aged woman in good health.

The rearrangement uses TRBV6-5 and TRBJ1-2; a possible D gene is TRBD1 (5 bases). The CDR3 totals 14 residues. V lost 5 bases and J lost 2, with 12 bases in between. CDR1 and CDR2 from the germline V gene are MNHEY and SVGAGI. The CDR3: CASSDQGVNYGYTF. CDR3 DNA: TGTGCCAGCAGTGACCAAGGGGTGAACTATGGCTACACCTTC.

V is TRBV27 and J is TRBJ2-6; D unresolved. With 0 bases removed from V and 2 bases from J, the gap between germline ends came to 8 bases. Germline V gene sequence: CDR1 MNHEY, CDR2 SMNVEV (reference sequence). CDR3 length: 16 residues. The CDR3 region is CASSLSGFTGANVLTF. The CDR3 DNA follows: TGTGCCAGCAGTTTATCAGGGTTTACTGGGGCCAACGTCCTGACTTTC.

On this clonotype itself: A much more abundant neighbour one base away suggests this may be a read error. This chain links TRBV7-2 with TRBJ2-4; D may be TRBD1 (6 bases). The DNA end is more similar to TRBJ2-7, so the J call may be wrong. Germline V gene data show CDR1 as SGHTA and CDR2 as FQGNSA. The CDR3 loop spans 15 amino acids. The CDR3 nucleotides read TGTGCCAACAGCCTTGCCGGGACAACTACCTACGAGCAGTACTTC. Protein sequence: CANSLAGTTTYEQYF.

V and J are TRBV6-2 or TRBV6-3 and TRBJ2-3; D uncertain. In germline, CDR1 is MNHEY, CDR2 SVGEGT. V shed 4 bases and J shed 6 bases, with 8 bases lying between them. CDR3 length: 12 amino acids. CDR3 sequence reads: CASSFNRDTQYF. CDR3 nucleotides: TGTGCCAGCAGTTTTAATCGGGATACGCAGTATTTT.

This clonotype showed up just a few times. The V gene is TRBV15, the J gene TRBJ2-7; D perhaps matches TRBD1 (5 bases). Trimming shortened V by 0 bases and J by 1 base, and 16 bases separated the two germline ends. CDR3 length: 17 residues. Per germline, CDR1 LNHNV and CDR2 YYDKDF (reference sequence). The CDR3 nucleotides read TGTGCCACCAGCAGAGACAGGGCGCCCCAGTTTTCCTACGAGCAGTACTTC. Amino acid sequence: CATSRDRAPQFSYEQYF. Complete variable domain (other parts from reference TRBV15 and TRBJ2-7): DAMVIQNPRYQVTQFGKPVTLSCSQTLNHNVMYWYQQKSSQAPKLLFHYYDKDFNNEADTPDNFQSRRPNTSFCFLDIRSPGLGDTAMYLCATSRDRAPQFSYEQYFGPGTRLTVT.

The V gene is TRBV20-1, the J gene TRBJ2-7, with D possibly called TRBD1 or TRBD2 (5 bases each). There are 12 residues in the CDR3. V lost 6 bases to trimming and J lost 6 bases, with 15 bases between them. Germline V gene sequence: CDR1 DFQATT, CDR2 SNEGSKA (reference sequence). The CDR3 loop reads CSASGLRGEQYF. As DNA, the CDR3 is TGCAGTGCGAGTGGACTGAGGGGCGAGCAGTACTTC.

This clonotype was recorded a few times. This chain joins TRBV3-1 and TRBJ2-5, with 8 bases lining up with TRBD2. The germline gives CDR1 LGHDT, CDR2 YNNKEL (reference sequence). CDR3 size: 17 residues. V lost 2 bases, J lost 5 bases, and 13 bases stayed unmatched. Here the CDR3 reads CASSQPGLVGGLETQYF. The CDR3 bases are TGTGCCAGCAGCCAACCGGGACTAGTGGGGGGGCTCGAGACCCAGTACTTC.

For this clonotype: With a much larger clone just one base away, this may be a read error. This chain links TRBV7-3 with TRBJ1-2; D gene uncertain. CDR3 length equals 13 residues. Germline CDR1 is SGHTA and CDR2 is FQGTGA. Trimming took 8 bases from V and 0 from J, leaving 10 bases between them. The CDR3 region is CASGPDANYGYTF. CDR3 nucleotide sequence: TGTGCCAGCGGCCCCGACGCTAACTATGGCTACACCTTC.

The V and J genes are TRBV10-3 and TRBJ2-5; TRBD1 aligns across 8 bases. TRBJ2-7 matches the DNA end more closely, so the J call is doubtful. The germline V gene encodes CDR1 ENHRY and CDR2 SYGVKD. The CDR3 runs 15 residues. The CDR3 loop reads CAIIVGGRGRSEQYF. The CDR3, as DNA: TGTGCCATCATTGTGGGTGGCAGGGGGCGCAGCGAGCAGTACTTC.

V and J are TRBV7-9 and TRBJ2-7; D uncertain. The CDR3 loop spans 15 amino acids. Trimming removed 5 bases at V and 0 bases at J, with 14 bases between. Germline V CDR1 and CDR2: SEHNR, FQNEAQ (reference sequence). The CDR3 is CASSPSRASSYEQYF. The CDR3 nucleotides read TGTGCCAGCAGCCCGTCCCGGGCCAGCTCCTACGAGCAGTACTTC.

This clonotype was counted only a few times. V is TRBV5-1 and J is TRBJ1-4; the match to TRBD1 covers 10 bases. The CDR3 is made up of 14 amino acids. Unmatched junction bases numbered 1, after V lost 0 bases and J lost 8 bases. Germline V CDR1 and CDR2: SGHRS, YFSETQ. Here the CDR3 DNA reads TGCGCCAGCAGCTTGGGGGACAGGGGCGAAAAACTGTTTTTT. Residues: CASSLGDRGEKLFF.

This clonotype was observed at least ten times. CDR3 sequence reads: CASSLGTGTGANVLTF. The DNA for the CDR3 is TGTGCCAGCAGCTTGGGGACAGGGACTGGGGCCAACGTCCTGACTTTC. V gene TRBV7-2 combines with J gene TRBJ2-6; 9 nucleotides agree with TRBD1. The germline CDR1 and CDR2 sequences are SGHTA and FQGNSA. The V segment lost 3 bases and the J segment 2 bases; nucleotides outside the gene matches: 2. CDR3 length: 16 residues. The variable domain in full, completed from reference TRBV7-2 and TRBJ2-6, reads GAGVSQSPSNKVTEKGKDVELRCDPISGHTALYWYRQSLGQGLEFLIYFQGNSAPDKSGLPSDRFSAERTGGSVSTLTIQRTQQEDSAVYLCASSLGTGTGANVLTFGAGSRLTVL.

This clonotype occurred a few times. The V and J genes are TRBV6-6 and TRBJ2-3; D is ambiguous. The V end was cut by 2 bases, the J end by 4 bases, with 13 bases between. The CDR3 has 15 amino acids. Per the germline V gene, CDR1 is MNHNY and CDR2 is SVGAGI (reference sequence). The CDR3 region is CASSYDRSIADTQYF. In DNA form, the CDR3 reads TGTGCCAGCAGTTACGACCGGTCGATCGCAGATACGCAGTATTTT.

J is TRBJ1-4 and V is TRBV20-1; D is unresolved. Germline lookup yields CDR1 DFQATT and CDR2 SNEGSKA (reference sequence). This CDR3 comprises 14 residues. V gave up 5 bases and J gave up 0 bases, with 10 bases separating them. The CDR3 nucleotides are TGCAGTGCTCGTGCCCCTGCAACTAATGAAAAACTGTTTTTT. As protein: CSARAPATNEKLFF.

This chain connects TRBV4-1 to TRBJ2-7; 7 bases agree with TRBD2. Germline values: CDR1 MGHRA, CDR2 YSYEKL. The CDR3 extends over 15 amino acids. Losses at the gene ends were 0 bases for V and 10 bases for J; bases not matched to a gene: 12. The CDR3 here is CASSQEPTSWEAQYF. The CDR3 bases are TGCGCCAGCAGCCAAGAACCGACTAGCTGGGAGGCCCAGTACTTC.

The gene calls are TRBV27 and TRBJ2-1, with D possibly matching TRBD2 (7 bases). Germline V gene data show CDR1 as MNHEY and CDR2 as SMNVEV (reference sequence). The CDR3 runs to 13 residues. V lost 5 bases, J lost 8 bases, and 13 bases lay in between. This chain's CDR3 is CASSVWGGDEQFF. Here the CDR3 DNA reads TGTGCCAGCAGTGTATGGGGGGGCGATGAGCAGTTCTTC.

V usage is TRBV20-1 and J usage is TRBJ1-1, with D possibly matching TRBD1 (5 bases). Germline CDR1 is DFQATT and CDR2 is SNEGSKA (reference sequence). The CDR3 extends over 13 amino acids. V was pared by 3 bases and J by 5 bases, with 13 bases between. The CDR3: CSARGWRGTEAFF. For the CDR3, the DNA is TGCAGTGCTAGGGGGTGGAGGGGAACTGAAGCTTTCTTT.